This T cell receptor beta chain was sequenced for a study of OX40 agonist ivuxolimab in advanced cancers. Study information: Dose-escalation cases comprised hepatocellular carcinoma, melanoma, renal cell or head and neck cancer. Of the patients, three showed partial responses, one with hepatocellular carcinoma and two with cutaneous melanoma. The study's findings and limits: At doses 0.1 to 3.0 mg/kg, CD4+ and CD8+ clones expanded. Expanded clones belonging to CD8+ T cells outnumbered, on average, those of CD4+.

Comments on this clone: Antigen unknown.

Clones were sequenced by immunoSEQ multiplex PCR, and TCRdb holds only the in-frame ones, with some missing. Of about 25,000 clones in the sample, roughly three quarters are singletons; the top ten hold 1.4%. V was pared by 6 bases and J by 6 bases, with 12 bases between. The germline CDR1 and CDR2 sequences are MNHEY and SMNVEV (reference sequence). This CDR3 has 13 residues. The TCR originated in an adult with an advanced solid tumor such as melanoma, head and neck, liver or kidney cancer. V usage is TRBV27 and J usage is TRBJ1-5; D perhaps matches TRBD1 (5 bases). Specimen: CD4+ or CD8+ T cells sorted from blood, collected in a trial of the OX40 agonist ivuxolimab. The CDR3 loop reads CASSGVGVQPQHF. CDR3 sequence (DNA): TGTGCCAGCAGCGGTGTGGGGGTTCAGCCCCAGCATTTT.